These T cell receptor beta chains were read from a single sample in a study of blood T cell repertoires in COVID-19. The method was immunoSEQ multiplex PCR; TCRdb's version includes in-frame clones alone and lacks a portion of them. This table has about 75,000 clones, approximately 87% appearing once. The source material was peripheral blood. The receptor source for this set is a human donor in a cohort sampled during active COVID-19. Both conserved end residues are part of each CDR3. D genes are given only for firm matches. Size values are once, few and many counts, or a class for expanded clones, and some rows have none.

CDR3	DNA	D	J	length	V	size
CASSLGLAGDPEQFF	TGTGCCAGCAGCTTGGGACTAGCGGGGGATCCTGAGCAGTTCTTC	TRBD2	TRBJ2-1	15	TRBV3-1/TRBV3-2	once
CASSIPSSYEQYF	TGTGCCAGCAGCATCCCGAGCTCCTACGAGCAGTACTTC	-	TRBJ2-7	13	TRBV7-9	-
CASSYSLLDYGYTF	TGTGCCAGCAGTTACTCCCTCCTCGACTATGGCTACACCTTC	-	TRBJ1-2	14	TRBV6-5	-
CASSVVSGGNEKLFF	TGTGCCAGCAGCGTAGTATCCGGGGGTAATGAAAAACTGTTTTTT	-	TRBJ1-4	15	TRBV9	-
CASSYGGSGKQFF	TGTGCCAGCAGTTACGGGGGGTCGGGAAAGCAGTTCTTC	-	TRBJ2-1	13	TRBV6-2/TRBV6-3	-
CAISGASSNEQFF	TGTGCCATCAGTGGGGCTAGCAGTAATGAGCAGTTCTTC	-	TRBJ2-1	13	TRBV10-3	-
CASSLAVGANVLTF	TGTGCCAGCAGCTTAGCCGTCGGGGCCAACGTCCTGACTTTC	-	TRBJ2-6	14	TRBV7-6	-
CASSEFPDIMGNTEAFF	TGTGCCAGCAGTGAATTCCCGGACATTATGGGGAACACTGAAGCTTTCTTT	-	TRBJ1-1	17	TRBV6-1	-
CASSPEGLAGDEQFF	TGTGCCAGCAGCCCAGAGGGACTAGCGGGAGATGAGCAGTTCTTC	TRBD2	TRBJ2-1	15	TRBV6-4	-
CASSITGNTDTQYF	TGTGCCAGTAGTATAACCGGGAACACAGATACGCAGTATTTT	-	TRBJ2-3	14	TRBV19	-
CSASGAGGYNEQFF	TGCAGTGCTAGTGGGGCGGGAGGCTATAATGAGCAGTTCTTC	TRBD2	TRBJ2-1	14	TRBV20-1	-
CASSEDAGVVTDTQYF	TGTGCCAGCAGTGAAGATGCGGGGGTAGTGACAGATACGCAGTATTTT	TRBD2	TRBJ2-3	16	TRBV6-1	-
CASSVLAYEQYF	TGTGCCAGCAGTGTTTTAGCCTACGAGCAGTACTTC	-	TRBJ2-7	12	TRBV5-6	-
CASSSGTSNEKLFF	TGCGCCAGCAGTTCTGGCACGTCTAATGAAAAACTGTTTTTT	-	TRBJ1-4	14	TRBV5-1	-
CASSPQGDSLNTEAFF	TGTGCCAGCTCACCACAGGGTGACAGTTTGAACACTGAAGCTTTCTTT	-	TRBJ1-1	16	TRBV18	-
CASSLEAGWRGSEQYF	TGCGCCAGCAGCTTGGAGGCAGGCTGGCGTGGATCCGAGCAGTACTTC	-	TRBJ2-7	16	TRBV5-1	-
CASSQVRGHKTEAFF	TGTGCCAGCAGCCAAGTAAGGGGTCATAAAACTGAAGCTTTCTTT	-	TRBJ1-1	15	TRBV14	-
CASSLVAGVSSNEQYF	TGCGCCAGCAGCTTGGTAGCGGGAGTCTCGTCCAACGAGCAGTACTTC	TRBD2	TRBJ2-7	16	TRBV5-1	-
CASSVAAGVTDTQYF	TGTGCCAGCAGCGTAGCAGCGGGGGTCACAGATACGCAGTATTTT	TRBD2	TRBJ2-3	15	TRBV9	-
CASSFAGGEKLFF	TGTGCCAGCAGCTTCGCAGGGGGGGAAAAACTGTTTTTT	TRBD1	TRBJ1-4	13	TRBV5-8	-
CASSLEAGTSVPAWTDTQYF	TGTGCCAGCAGCTTAGAAGCCGGGACTAGCGTTCCAGCATGGACAGATACGCAGTATTTT	TRBD2	TRBJ2-3	20	TRBV7-6	-
CSVRSGQSYNSPLHF	TGCAGCGTTCGCTCCGGACAGTCCTATAATTCACCCCTCCACTTT	-	TRBJ1-6	15	TRBV29-1	-
CASSLDVRGSNQPQHF	TGCGCCAGCAGCTTGGATGTCCGGGGATCCAATCAGCCCCAGCATTTT	-	TRBJ1-5	16	TRBV5-1	once
CASSLAPGNYGYTF	TGTGCCAGCAGCTTAGCTCCAGGGAACTATGGCTACACCTTC	-	TRBJ1-2	14	TRBV7-9	-
CASSDLRQGGYEQYF	TGTGCCAGTAGTGACTTGCGACAGGGCGGGTACGAGCAGTACTTC	TRBD1	TRBJ2-7	15	TRBV19	once
CASSPNYNRDSPYGYTF	TGTGCCAGCAGTCCGAATTATAACCGGGACAGTCCGTATGGCTACACCTTC	TRBD1	TRBJ1-2	17	TRBV6-2/TRBV6-3	-
CARSELAGGHNEQFF	TGCGCCAGGTCCGAGCTAGCGGGAGGTCACAATGAGCAGTTCTTC	TRBD2	TRBJ2-1	15	TRBV4-3	-
CASSQDSGGSNQPQHF	TGCGCCAGCAGCCAAGATAGTGGGGGCAGCAATCAGCCCCAGCATTTT	-	TRBJ1-5	16	TRBV4-3	-
CASSLSGTSYEQYF	TGCGCCAGCAGCCTTAGCGGGACCTCCTACGAGCAGTACTTC	TRBD2	TRBJ2-7	14	TRBV5-1	-
CATSPHRGPMNTEAFF	TGTGCCACCAGCCCACACAGGGGACCTATGAACACTGAAGCTTTCTTT	TRBD1	TRBJ1-1	16	TRBV24-1	-
CASSKLGVAPRKEQYF	TGTGCCAGCAGCAAACTCGGGGTAGCGCCGCGCAAGGAGCAGTACTTC	-	TRBJ2-7	16	TRBV21-1	-
CSASLGGGSSPLHF	TGCAGTGCTAGTCTGGGTGGGGGGAGTTCACCCCTCCACTTT	-	TRBJ1-6	14	TRBV20-1	-
CASSLLTGLTDTQYF	TGCGCCAGCAGCCTACTGACAGGGCTCACAGATACGCAGTATTTT	TRBD1	TRBJ2-3	15	TRBV5-1	-
CASALRELNNSPLHF	TGTGCCAGCGCCCTTCGGGAGTTAAATAATTCACCCCTCCACTTT	-	TRBJ1-6	15	TRBV13	few
CASSQDPPGLAGTDTQYF	TGCGCCAGCAGCCAAGACCCTCCGGGACTAGCGGGAACAGATACGCAGTATTTT	TRBD2	TRBJ2-3	18	TRBV4-1	-
CASSTPGQGLQETQYF	TGTGCCAGCAGCACTCCGGGACAGGGACTTCAAGAGACCCAGTACTTC	TRBD1	TRBJ2-5	16	TRBV5-6	-
CASRTTGTANEKLFF	TGTGCCAGCAGAACCACCGGGACAGCTAATGAAAAACTGTTTTTT	TRBD1	TRBJ1-4	15	TRBV7-2	-
CASSYTQGYYGYTF	TGTGCCAGCAGTTATACACAGGGGTACTATGGCTACACCTTC	TRBD1	TRBJ1-2	14	TRBV6-5	-
CASSQDGQGSYNSPLHF	TGCGCCAGCAGCCAGGATGGACAGGGCTCCTATAATTCACCCCTCCACTTT	TRBD1	TRBJ1-6	17	TRBV4-1	-
CASSQGIDRVNEKLFF	TGCGCCAGCAGCCAGGGGATTGACAGGGTTAATGAAAAACTGTTTTTT	TRBD1	TRBJ1-4	16	TRBV4-3	-
CASSRQGGRDGYTF	TGTGCCAGCAGCCGACAGGGGGGTAGAGATGGCTACACCTTC	TRBD1	TRBJ1-2	14	TRBV6-5	-
CASSRGLSDTQYF	TGTGCCAGCAGCCGGGGACTTTCAGATACGCAGTATTTT	-	TRBJ2-3	13	TRBV7-2	-
CASSHQPRGGYTF	TGTGCCAGCAGTCACCAGCCCAGGGGAGGCTACACCTTC	-	TRBJ1-2	13	TRBV6-2/TRBV6-3	-
CASSLAGGNYEQYF	TGCGCCAGCAGCTTGGCCGGGGGGAACTACGAGCAGTACTTC	TRBD2	TRBJ2-7	14	TRBV5-1	once
CATSRDRDSGELFF	TGTGCCACCAGCAGAGATCGAGATTCCGGGGAGCTGTTTTTT	-	TRBJ2-2	14	TRBV15	-
CASSVDQGIPTMTYNEQFF	TGTGCCAGCAGCGTAGATCAGGGTATCCCTACTATGACCTACAATGAGCAGTTCTTC	-	TRBJ2-1	19	TRBV9	-
CASSSQGQFNNQPQHF	TGTGCCAGCAGCTCTCAAGGACAGTTTAACAATCAGCCCCAGCATTTT	-	TRBJ1-5	16	TRBV11-2	-
CASTNREPANYGYTF	TGTGCCAGCACTAACAGGGAACCGGCTAACTATGGCTACACCTTC	-	TRBJ1-2	15	TRBV2	-
CASSVGGAYNEQFF	TGTGCCAGCAGCGTCGGGGGAGCCTACAATGAGCAGTTCTTC	-	TRBJ2-1	14	TRBV9	-
CASSSNQAGDPLDTQYF	TGTGCCAGCAGCTCCAATCAAGCGGGAGATCCCTTGGATACGCAGTATTTT	TRBD2	TRBJ2-3	17	TRBV28	-
CASRRGDDTQYF	TGTGCCAGCAGGCGGGGGGATGATACGCAGTATTTT	TRBD2	TRBJ2-3	12	TRBV7-2	-
CASSFDWTGRFAYEQYF	TGTGCCAGCAGTTTCGATTGGACAGGGAGATTCGCCTACGAGCAGTACTTC	TRBD1	TRBJ2-7	17	TRBV28	-
CASSLGIGTSGIRAYEQYF	TGTGCCAGCAGCTTAGGGATAGGGACTAGCGGGATAAGAGCCTACGAGCAGTACTTC	TRBD2	TRBJ2-7	19	TRBV7-2	few
CASSLMPGTNYGYTF	TGTGCCAGCAGCTTAATGCCGGGAACTAACTATGGCTACACCTTC	-	TRBJ1-2	15	TRBV7-3	-
CASSRLAEETQYF	TGTGCCAGCAGTCGACTAGCGGAAGAGACCCAGTACTTC	TRBD2	TRBJ2-5	13	TRBV2	-
CASSFSGRAGNEQFF	TGTGCCAGCAGCTTCAGCGGGAGGGCTGGCAATGAGCAGTTCTTC	TRBD2	TRBJ2-1	15	TRBV5-4	-
CASSPMGQGPASQETQYF	TGTGCCAGCTCACCAATGGGTCAGGGTCCGGCATCACAAGAGACCCAGTACTTC	-	TRBJ2-5	18	TRBV18	-
CASSLQTGGGRTEAFF	TGCGCCAGCAGCTTGCAGACAGGGGGTGGTCGCACTGAAGCTTTCTTT	TRBD1	TRBJ1-1	16	TRBV5-1	-
CASSLMGTSGHEQFF	TGTGCCAGCAGCTTAATGGGGACTAGCGGCCATGAGCAGTTCTTC	TRBD2	TRBJ2-1	15	TRBV7-3	-
CASSPRWQGSQYF	TGTGCCAGCAGCCCCCGCTGGCAGGGGTCGCAGTACTTC	-	TRBJ2-7	13	TRBV7-2	-